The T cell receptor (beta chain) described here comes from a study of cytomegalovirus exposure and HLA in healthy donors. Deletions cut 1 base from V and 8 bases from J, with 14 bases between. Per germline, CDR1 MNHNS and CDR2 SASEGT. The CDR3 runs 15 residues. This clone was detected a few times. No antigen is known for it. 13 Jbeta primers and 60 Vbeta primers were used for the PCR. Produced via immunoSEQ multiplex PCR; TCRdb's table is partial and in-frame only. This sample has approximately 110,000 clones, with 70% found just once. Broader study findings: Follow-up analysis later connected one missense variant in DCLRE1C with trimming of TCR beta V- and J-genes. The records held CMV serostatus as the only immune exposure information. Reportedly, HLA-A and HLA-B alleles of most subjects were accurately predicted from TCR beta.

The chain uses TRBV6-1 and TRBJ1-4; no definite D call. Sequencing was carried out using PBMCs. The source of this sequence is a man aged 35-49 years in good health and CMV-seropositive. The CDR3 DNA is TGTGCCAGCAGTGAAGAGCGTGGATTCGGCGAAAAACTGTTTTTT. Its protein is CASSEERGFGEKLFF.